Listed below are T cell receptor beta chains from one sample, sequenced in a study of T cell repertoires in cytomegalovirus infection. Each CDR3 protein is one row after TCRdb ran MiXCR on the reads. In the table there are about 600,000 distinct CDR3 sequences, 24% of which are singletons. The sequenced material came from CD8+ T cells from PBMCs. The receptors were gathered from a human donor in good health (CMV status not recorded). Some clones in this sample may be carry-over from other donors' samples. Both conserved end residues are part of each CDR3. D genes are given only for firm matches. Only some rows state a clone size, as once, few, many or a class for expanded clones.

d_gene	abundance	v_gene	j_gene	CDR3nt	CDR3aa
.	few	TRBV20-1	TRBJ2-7	TGCAGTGCTAGCAACTCGCGGGACTGGTTCTACGAGCAGTACTTC	CSASNSRDWFYEQYF
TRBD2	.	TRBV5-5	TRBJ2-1	TGTGCCAGCAGCATCCGTGGGGGGACTAGCGTCGATGAGCAGTTCTTC	CASSIRGGTSVDEQFF
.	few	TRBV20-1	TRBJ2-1	TGCAGTGCTAGCGGTCAGGGTATCCCTAACAATGAGCAGTTCTTC	CSASGQGIPNNEQFF
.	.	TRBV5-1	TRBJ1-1	TGCGCCAGCAGCTTGGATGTACTGAACACTGAAGCTTTCTTT	CASSLDVLNTEAFF
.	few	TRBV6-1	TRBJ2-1	TGTGCCAGCAGTGAGCTAGCGACTTACTACAATGAGCAGTTCTTC	CASSELATYYNEQFF
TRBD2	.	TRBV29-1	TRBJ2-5	TGCAGCGTTATTCTAGCGGGGGAAGAGACCCAGTACTTC	CSVILAGEETQYF
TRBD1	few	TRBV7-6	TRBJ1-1	TGTGCCAGCAGCCTTCAGGCAGGGGGGCAGGACACTGAAGCTTTCTTT	CASSLQAGGQDTEAFF
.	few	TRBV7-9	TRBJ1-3	TGTGCCAGCAGCTTAGAACCCCCCAACTCTGGAAACACCATATATTTT	CASSLEPPNSGNTIYF
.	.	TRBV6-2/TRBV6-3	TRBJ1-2	TGTGCCAGCAGTTACCAATCCGGCGGACAGCCCTATGGCTACACCTTC	CASSYQSGGQPYGYTF
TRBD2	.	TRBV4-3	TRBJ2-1	TGCGCCAGCAACCAAGACGGGTGGGCGGGGGGGCGGAATGAGCAGTTCTTC	CASNQDGWAGGRNEQFF
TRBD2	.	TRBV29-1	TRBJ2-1	TGCAGCATTGAAGGGCTAGCGGGGGGGTGGTCCTACAATGAGCAGTTCTTC	CSIEGLAGGWSYNEQFF
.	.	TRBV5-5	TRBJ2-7	TGTGCCAGCAGCTCGGTACGAATAGGGCCCGAGCAGTACTTC	CASSSVRIGPEQYF
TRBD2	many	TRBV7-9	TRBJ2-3	TGTGCCAGCAGCGACCCCCTAGCGGGGAGCACAGATACGCAGTATTTT	CASSDPLAGSTDTQYF
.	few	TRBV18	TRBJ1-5	TGTGCCAGCTCACCGAGCGTACCCGATCAGCCCCAGCATTTT	CASSPSVPDQPQHF
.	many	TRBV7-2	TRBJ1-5	TGTGCCAGCAGCTCCCCCGGGGGATCTGGCAATCAGCCCCAGCATTTT	CASSSPGGSGNQPQHF
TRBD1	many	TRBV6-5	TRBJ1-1	TGTGCCAGCGAGGCAGGGGGTATGAACACTGAAGCTTTCTTT	CASEAGGMNTEAFF
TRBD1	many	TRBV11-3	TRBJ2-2	TGTGCCAGCAGCGACCCCTTTTTGGGACAGGGAGAAACCGGGGAGCTGTTTTTT	CASSDPFLGQGETGELFF
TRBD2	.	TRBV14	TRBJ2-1	TGTGCCAGCAGCCAAGTAATAGCGGGGGGCAATGAGCAGTTCTTC	CASSQVIAGGNEQFF
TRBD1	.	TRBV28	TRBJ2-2	TGTGCCAGCAGTGGAAGGGGGCCCACCGGGGAGCTGTTTTTT	CASSGRGPTGELFF